The rows below give T cell receptor beta chains drawn from one sample of a study of PD-1 blockade in classical Hodgkin lymphoma. Clones were sequenced by immunoSEQ multiplex PCR, and TCRdb holds only the in-frame ones, with some missing. The sample has more than 45,000 clones, around 67% seen once. The sequences come from peripheral blood mononuclear cells (PBMCs), collected before the second cycle of nivolumab. The receptor source for this set is a human donor with classical Hodgkin lymphoma. CDR3s include the opening cysteine and the closing phenylalanine or tryptophan. The order of the fields is V gene, clone size, J gene, D gene, CDR3 protein, CDR3 DNA. The D gene is left open where the match is weak. Clone sizes are given selectively: once, few, many, or a class where the clone is expanded.

V: TRBV25-1; size: .; J: TRBJ2-6; D: TRBD1; CDR3: CASTPTGGIRGANVLTF; DNA: TGTGCCAGCACCCCGACAGGGGGGATTCGTGGGGCCAACGTCCTGACTTTC
V: TRBV5-8; size: .; J: TRBJ1-5; D: .; CDR3: CASSLVGAGQPQHF; DNA: TGTGCCAGCAGCTTGGTGGGGGCTGGCCAGCCCCAGCATTTT
V: TRBV19; size: .; J: TRBJ2-7; D: .; CDR3: CASSLRLSRADSYEQYF; DNA: TGTGCCAGTAGCCTACGACTATCAAGGGCCGACTCCTACGAGCAGTACTTC
V: TRBV30; size: .; J: TRBJ1-4; D: .; CDR3: CAWRRVPNEKLFF; DNA: TGTGCCTGGAGAAGGGTCCCTAATGAAAAACTGTTTTTT
V: TRBV11-2; size: .; J: TRBJ2-5; D: .; CDR3: CASSLWGAQGETQYF; DNA: TGTGCCAGCAGCTTATGGGGGGCGCAGGGTGAGACCCAGTACTTC
V: TRBV6-5; size: once; J: TRBJ1-6; D: .; CDR3: CASSSLGGQRSPLHF; DNA: TGTGCCAGCAGCTCTTTGGGGGGGCAACGCTCACCCCTCCACTTT
V: TRBV7-8; size: .; J: TRBJ1-5; D: .; CDR3: CASSSRGIQPQHF; DNA: TGTGCCAGCAGCTCGCGCGGGATTCAGCCCCAGCATTTT
V: TRBV2; size: .; J: TRBJ1-2; D: .; CDR3: CASSEANKYGYTF; DNA: TGTGCCAGCAGTGAAGCGAACAAATATGGCTACACCTTC
V: TRBV6-5; size: .; J: TRBJ2-7; D: .; CDR3: CASSERTGVYEQYF; DNA: TGTGCCAGCAGCGAACGAACGGGAGTGTACGAGCAGTACTTC
V: TRBV11-2; size: .; J: TRBJ1-4; D: .; CDR3: CASSLRRGRGLREKLFF; DNA: TGTGCCAGCAGCTTACGAAGGGGCCGGGGTCTAAGGGAAAAACTGTTTTTT
V: TRBV5-1; size: .; J: TRBJ2-7; D: TRBD1; CDR3: CASSLGQGPYEQYF; DNA: TGCGCCAGCAGCTTGGGACAGGGGCCCTACGAGCAGTACTTC
V: TRBV18; size: once; J: TRBJ1-1; D: TRBD1; CDR3: CASSPGQGYTEAFF; DNA: TGTGCCAGCTCACCGGGACAGGGGTACACTGAAGCTTTCTTT
V: TRBV28; size: .; J: TRBJ1-1; D: .; CDR3: CASTLTGNTEAFF; DNA: TGTGCCAGCACCCTCACAGGGAACACTGAAGCTTTCTTT
V: TRBV5-4; size: .; J: TRBJ2-2; D: .; CDR3: CASSFNRAGELFF; DNA: TGTGCCAGCAGCTTTAACAGAGCCGGGGAGCTGTTTTTT
V: TRBV5-1; size: .; J: TRBJ2-7; D: .; CDR3: CASSPIGGPEQYF; DNA: TGCGCCAGCAGCCCCATTGGGGGACCCGAGCAGTACTTC
V: TRBV19; size: .; J: TRBJ1-5; D: .; CDR3: CASSLRTAYNQPQHF; DNA: TGTGCCAGTAGTTTACGGACAGCTTACAATCAGCCCCAGCATTTT
V: TRBV11-2; size: .; J: TRBJ1-5; D: .; CDR3: CASSLSGSVGGQPQHF; DNA: TGTGCCAGCAGCTTATCCGGGTCAGTAGGTGGTCAGCCCCAGCATTTT
V: TRBV5-1; size: once; J: TRBJ1-2; D: .; CDR3: CASSPQWGADYGYTF; DNA: TGCGCCAGCAGCCCCCAGTGGGGGGCGGACTATGGCTACACCTTC
V: TRBV6-5; size: .; J: TRBJ1-5; D: .; CDR3: CASSYSINQPQHF; DNA: TGTGCCAGCAGTTACTCAATTAATCAGCCCCAGCATTTT
V: TRBV6-1; size: .; J: TRBJ2-3; D: .; CDR3: CASSEGGVSTDTQYF; DNA: TGTGCCAGCAGTGAAGGTGGGGTAAGCACAGATACGCAGTATTTT
V: TRBV5-1; size: .; J: TRBJ2-7; D: TRBD1; CDR3: CASSSQPQTGGYEQYF; DNA: TGCGCCAGCAGCTCCCAACCTCAGACAGGGGGCTACGAGCAGTACTTC
V: TRBV30; size: .; J: TRBJ2-7; D: TRBD1; CDR3: CAWRTGAYEQYF; DNA: TGTGCCTGGAGGACAGGGGCCTACGAGCAGTACTTC
V: TRBV7-2; size: .; J: TRBJ2-7; D: TRBD1; CDR3: CASSPPGQGAYEQYF; DNA: TGTGCCAGCAGCCCCCCGGGACAGGGGGCTTACGAGCAGTACTTC
V: TRBV28; size: .; J: TRBJ1-2; D: .; CDR3: CASSLETPGYGYTF; DNA: TGTGCCAGCAGTTTAGAGACACCGGGCTATGGCTACACCTTC
V: TRBV7-9; size: .; J: TRBJ2-7; D: TRBD2; CDR3: CASSSLAYPSGRFYEQYF; DNA: TGTGCCAGCAGCTCTTTAGCATATCCCAGCGGGAGGTTCTACGAGCAGTACTTC
V: TRBV27; size: .; J: TRBJ2-3; D: .; CDR3: CASSLTGDTDTQYF; DNA: TGTGCCAGCAGTTTAACGGGGGACACAGATACGCAGTATTTT
V: TRBV28; size: .; J: TRBJ1-3; D: .; CDR3: CASSGPGTSSGNTIYF; DNA: TGTGCCAGCAGTGGCCCAGGGACGAGCTCTGGAAACACCATATATTTT
V: TRBV2; size: .; J: TRBJ2-2; D: TRBD2; CDR3: CASRRTSGSLGTGELFF; DNA: TGTGCCAGCAGGAGGACTAGCGGGTCCCTGGGGACCGGGGAGCTGTTTTTT
V: TRBV5-1; size: few; J: TRBJ1-2; D: TRBD1; CDR3: CASSSNSGQGQGYGYTF; DNA: TGCGCCAGCAGCTCCAACAGTGGACAGGGGCAAGGCTATGGCTACACCTTC
V: TRBV5-1; size: .; J: TRBJ2-1; D: TRBD2; CDR3: CASSWLAGVGEQFF; DNA: TGCGCCAGCAGCTGGCTAGCGGGAGTGGGTGAGCAGTTCTTC
V: TRBV13; size: .; J: TRBJ2-7; D: .; CDR3: CASSTWGYEQYF; DNA: TGTGCCAGCAGCACCTGGGGGTACGAGCAGTACTTC
V: TRBV19; size: .; J: TRBJ1-4; D: .; CDR3: CASSMRGWGEKLFF; DNA: TGTGCCAGTAGTATGCGGGGATGGGGTGAAAAACTGTTTTTT
V: TRBV12-5; size: .; J: TRBJ2-2; D: TRBD1; CDR3: CASGTGANTGELFF; DNA: TGTGCTAGTGGCACAGGGGCGAACACCGGGGAGCTGTTTTTT
V: TRBV7-2; size: .; J: TRBJ1-5; D: .; CDR3: CASSLEGSNQPQHF; DNA: TGTGCCAGCAGCTTAGAGGGAAGCAATCAGCCCCAGCATTTT
V: TRBV7-2; size: .; J: TRBJ2-7; D: .; CDR3: CASSLQGSLGGEQYF; DNA: TGTGCCAGCAGCTTACAGGGCAGCCTGGGGGGCGAGCAGTACTTC
V: TRBV5-8; size: .; J: TRBJ2-7; D: .; CDR3: CASSHLPDGSYEQYF; DNA: TGTGCCAGCAGCCATCTCCCGGACGGGTCCTACGAGCAGTACTTC
V: TRBV6-5; size: few; J: TRBJ1-3; D: .; CDR3: CASRMGGGNTIYF; DNA: TGTGCCAGCAGGATGGGAGGTGGGAACACCATATATTTT
V: TRBV6-1; size: few; J: TRBJ1-5; D: .; CDR3: CASRRDAEPQHF; DNA: TGTGCCAGCAGGAGGGACGCGGAGCCCCAGCATTTT
V: TRBV6-7; size: .; J: TRBJ2-7; D: .; CDR3: CASSYSMGNEQYF; DNA: TGTGCCAGCAGTTACTCGATGGGCAACGAGCAGTACTTC
V: TRBV6-5; size: .; J: TRBJ2-7; D: TRBD2; CDR3: CASSPRLASEQYF; DNA: TGTGCCAGCAGTCCGCGACTAGCTAGTGAGCAGTACTTC
V: TRBV7-6; size: .; J: TRBJ2-3; D: .; CDR3: CASSWGVTDTQYF; DNA: TGTGCCAGCAGCTGGGGGGTCACAGATACGCAGTATTTT
V: TRBV6-6; size: .; J: TRBJ1-1; D: TRBD1; CDR3: CASIDRVNTEAFF; DNA: TGTGCCAGCATCGACAGGGTAAACACTGAAGCTTTCTTT
V: TRBV28; size: .; J: TRBJ2-1; D: .; CDR3: CASSFIGLNEQFF; DNA: TGTGCCAGCAGTTTTATAGGGTTGAATGAGCAGTTCTTC
V: TRBV4-1; size: .; J: TRBJ2-7; D: .; CDR3: CASNGEQYF; DNA: TGCGCCAGCAATGGGGAGCAGTACTTC
V: TRBV6-1; size: .; J: TRBJ2-7; D: TRBD1; CDR3: CASSATGGVVEQYF; DNA: TGTGCCAGCAGTGCTACAGGGGGAGTAGTCGAGCAGTACTTC
V: TRBV9; size: .; J: TRBJ1-2; D: .; CDR3: CASSPTTQAGYGYTF; DNA: TGTGCCAGCAGCCCCACAACACAAGCCGGCTATGGCTACACCTTC
V: TRBV7-3; size: .; J: TRBJ2-1; D: .; CDR3: CASSLSASSEQFF; DNA: TGTGCCAGCAGCTTATCGGCTAGCAGTGAGCAGTTCTTC
V: TRBV7-3; size: few; J: TRBJ2-7; D: TRBD2; CDR3: CASSLRASVAGEYEQYF; DNA: TGTGCCAGCAGCTTAAGGGCCTCCGTAGCGGGAGAATACGAGCAGTACTTC
V: TRBV7-3; size: .; J: TRBJ2-2; D: .; CDR3: CASSPPGTNTGELFF; DNA: TGTGCCAGCAGCCCTCCGGGTACGAACACCGGGGAGCTGTTTTTT
V: TRBV6-5; size: .; J: TRBJ1-3; D: .; CDR3: CASSYQSGNTIYF; DNA: TGTGCCAGCAGTTATCAATCTGGAAACACCATATATTTT
V: TRBV6-6; size: .; J: TRBJ1-5; D: .; CDR3: CASSPLSNQPQHF; DNA: TGTGCCAGCAGCCCACTGAGCAATCAGCCCCAGCATTTT
V: TRBV6-5; size: .; J: TRBJ1-2; D: .; CDR3: CASSYRAQPDYGYTF; DNA: TGTGCCAGCAGTTACCGAGCCCAGCCTGACTATGGCTACACCTTC
V: TRBV7-6; size: .; J: TRBJ2-3; D: .; CDR3: CASSLAETSTDTQYF; DNA: TGTGCCAGCAGTTTAGCTGAGACTAGCACAGATACGCAGTATTTT
V: TRBV7-3; size: .; J: TRBJ1-1; D: TRBD1; CDR3: CASSDRGENTEAFF; DNA: TGTGCCAGCAGCGACAGGGGGGAGAACACTGAAGCTTTCTTT
V: TRBV25-1; size: .; J: TRBJ2-2; D: TRBD1; CDR3: CASRGGQGYTGELFF; DNA: TGTGCCAGCAGAGGGGGACAGGGGTACACCGGGGAGCTGTTTTTT
V: TRBV15; size: .; J: TRBJ2-1; D: .; CDR3: CATCSGMYNEQFF; DNA: TGTGCCACCTGTTCTGGGATGTACAATGAGCAGTTCTTC
V: TRBV19; size: .; J: TRBJ1-2; D: .; CDR3: CASTHSGYGNYGYTF; DNA: TGTGCCAGTACTCATTCGGGGTACGGTAACTATGGCTACACCTTC
V: TRBV7-9; size: .; J: TRBJ2-5; D: .; CDR3: CASSLLAERLETQYF; DNA: TGTGCCAGCAGCTTATTAGCGGAGAGGTTGGAGACCCAGTACTTC
V: TRBV29-1; size: .; J: TRBJ2-5; D: .; CDR3: CSVEDYGMDETQYF; DNA: TGCAGCGTTGAAGATTACGGGATGGACGAGACCCAGTACTTC